The T cell receptor beta chain described here comes from a study of vaccination and CD4 T cells after COVID-19. The V gene end was trimmed by 5 bases and the J gene end by 4 bases; junction bases not matched to a gene: 7. Germline loops: CDR1 DFQATT, CDR2 SNEGSKA (reference sequence). The CDR3 totals 13 residues. The table lists this clonotype with a few counts. What it binds is not known. The treatment is: approximately 11-day PBMC culture with coronavirus spike peptide pools or control peptides (ViraFEST assay). Collection of the unexposed donor's CD4+ T cells took place before the COVID-19 pandemic (2011-2018). An Oncomine TCR Beta short-read assay was used to sequence the DNA from cultured CD4+ T cells. The genomic DNA was obtained from cultured CD4+ T cells by extraction with the QIAamp micro DNA kit. TCRdb processed the PCR reads anew with MiXCR; each CDR3 protein has one entry. The sample consists of about 9,400 distinct CDR3 sequences, around 31% of them appearing once.

The TCR comes from a human donor in good health. Sequencing used CD4+ T cells from blood, cultured in vitro. The J gene is TRBJ1-1, the V gene TRBV20-1, with TRBD1 matching 7 bases. The CDR3 bases are TGCAGTGCTGACAATTCAGGGGGCACTGAAGCTTTCTTT. Its translation is CSADNSGGTEAFF.